This T cell receptor (beta chain) was captured in a study of T cell repertoires in cytomegalovirus infection. About the research overall: Public TCR beta signatures were indicative of both CMV infection and a matching HLA type.

TCRdb independently ran MiXCR on the reads; one entry per CDR3 protein. The table shows fewer than 1,000,000 distinct CDR3 sequences, with around 29% occurring only once. Study-level results: Ex vivo, HLA-C-restricted CMV-specific TCR beta clonotypes prevailed over the rest of the response. Public TCR beta family frequency separated CMV-and-HLA carriers, including in an independent cohort.

The sample holds many counts of this clonotype. Its antigen is not known. Specimen: cultured CD8+ T cells from PBMCs, collected from culture after CMV antigen stimulation. The sequence was collected from a human donor in good health (CMV status not recorded). Some clones in this sample may be carry-over from other donors' samples.

CDR3 region: CASSLNRVDNEQFF. The CDR3 DNA reads TGTGCCAGCAGCTTAAACAGGGTAGACAATGAGCAGTTCTTC. The chain recombines TRBV7-2 with TRBJ2-1; weak D call: TRBD1 (6 bases). CDR3 length equals 14 residues. Trimming pared 2 bases from V and 5 bases from J, leaving 10 bases between. Germline V CDR1 and CDR2: SGHTA, FQGNSA.